This T cell receptor (beta chain) was sequenced during a study of T-cell reconstitution after alpha-beta-depleted transplantation in children. This clonotype has only a few counts. Its antigen is unidentified. In germline, CDR1 is MGHRA, CDR2 YSYEKL. This CDR3 is 17 amino acids long. Germline trimming cut 1 base from V and 4 bases from J; bases unmatched to any gene: 11. Study outcomes and limitations: The study reportedly traced alpha-beta T cells about two months after transplant to several hundred expanded graft clones. Diversity and T-cell counts at one year after transplant derived mostly from new T cells. For some patients, TCRbeta diversity was high at day 60 because of recipient T cells and thymic progenitors that survived.

Unique molecular identifiers were incorporated into the prepared TCRbeta library. TCRdb used MiXCR to reprocess the PCR reads, holding one entry per CDR3 protein. In the table there are a few hundred thousand distinct CDR3 sequences, 25% to 30% of which are singletons. The sequences come from PBMCs, collected before TCRalphabeta/CD19-depleted stem cell transplant. The clonotype comes from a boy under two years old with Wiskott-Aldrich syndrome, due to receive a stem cell transplant. The chain recombines TRBV4-1 with TRBJ2-5, with 8 bases fitting TRBD1. CDR3 DNA sequence: TGCGCCAGCAGCCAAGGGGAAAGGGCAGGGGGCGTAGAGACCCAGTACTTC. This codes for CASSQGERAGGVETQYF.